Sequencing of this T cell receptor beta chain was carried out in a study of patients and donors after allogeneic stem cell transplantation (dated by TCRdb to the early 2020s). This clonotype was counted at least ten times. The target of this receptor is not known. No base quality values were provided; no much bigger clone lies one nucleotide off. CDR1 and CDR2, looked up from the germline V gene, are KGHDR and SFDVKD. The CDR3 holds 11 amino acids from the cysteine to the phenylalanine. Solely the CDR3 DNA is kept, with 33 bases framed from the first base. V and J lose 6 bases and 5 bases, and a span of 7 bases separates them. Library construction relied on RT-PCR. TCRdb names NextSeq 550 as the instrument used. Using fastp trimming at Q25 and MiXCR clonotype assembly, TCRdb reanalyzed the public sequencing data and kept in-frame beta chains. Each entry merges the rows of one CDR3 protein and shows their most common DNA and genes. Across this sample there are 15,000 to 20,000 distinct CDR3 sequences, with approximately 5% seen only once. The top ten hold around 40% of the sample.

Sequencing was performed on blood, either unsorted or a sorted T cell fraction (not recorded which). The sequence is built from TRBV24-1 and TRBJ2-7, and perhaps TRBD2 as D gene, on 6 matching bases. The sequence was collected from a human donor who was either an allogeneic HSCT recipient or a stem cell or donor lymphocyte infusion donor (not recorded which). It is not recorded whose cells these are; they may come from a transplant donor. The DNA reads TGTGCCACCAGTTTAGCGGACGAGCAGTACTTC. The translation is CATSLADEQYF.